Each of the 32 T cell receptor beta chains below was sequenced from the same sample in a study of T-cell reconstitution after alpha-beta-depleted transplantation in children. Researchers prepared the TCRbeta library using unique molecular identifiers, the study reports. TCRdb analysed the PCR reads with MiXCR anew, one entry per CDR3 protein. The sample has about 830,000 distinct CDR3 sequences; under 20% are singletons. Sequenced here: PBMCs, mostly from graft donor cells, sampled 360 days after TCRalphabeta/CD19-depleted stem cell transplant. The receptors originated from a male patient between 5 and 17 years old who had a stem cell transplant for acute lymphoblastic leukemia, so the T cells may come from the graft donor.

In its sample, this clonotype was seen a few times. The chain couples TRBV15 to TRBJ1-3, with D perhaps TRBD1 (5 bases). Germline values: CDR1 LNHNV, CDR2 YYDKDF (reference sequence). Trimming shortened V by 0 bases and J by 2 bases, and 14 bases separated the two germline ends. This CDR3 is built from 17 residues. This CDR3 reads CATSRDSRVHTGNTIYF. CDR3 bases: TGTGCCACCAGCAGAGATTCCAGGGTGCATACTGGAAACACCATATATTTT.

This clonotype was seen a single time. The chain joins TRBV12-3 or TRBV12-4 to TRBJ2-2; D remains unclear. The CDR3 consists of 15 residues. The V gene lost 4 bases and the J gene lost 0 bases, with 9 bases spanning the gap. Here the CDR3 DNA reads TGTGCCAGCAGTTGGAAGCCACCGAACACCGGGGAGCTGTTTTTT. This translates into CASSWKPPNTGELFF.

V is TRBV5-1 and J is TRBJ1-6; D is unclear. Per germline, CDR1 SGHRS and CDR2 YFSETQ. This CDR3 is 15 amino acids long. Trimming shortened V by 4 bases and J by 10 bases, and 18 bases separated the two germline ends. In DNA form, the CDR3 reads TGCGCCAGCAGCCTCTCTCCAACCGAGAACTCACCCCTCCACTTT. Translation gives CASSLSPTENSPLHF.

This clonotype turned up a few times. The chain uses TRBV20-1 and TRBJ2-4, with no clear D. Trimming removed 6 bases from V and 13 bases from J, with 16 bases in between. In germline, CDR1 is DFQATT, CDR2 SNEGSKA (reference sequence). The CDR3 is 11 amino acids. The CDR3 sequence: CSAIRARRQYF. In DNA, the CDR3 is TGCAGTGCCATAAGGGCTCGTAGGCAGTACTTC.

The V gene is TRBV5-1, the J gene TRBJ1-2, with D unresolved. This CDR3 contains 14 residues. Germline V gene lookup returns CDR1 SGHRS and CDR2 YFSETQ. V was pared by 4 bases and J by 0 bases, with 10 bases between. CDR3: CASSLQTSNYGYTF. CDR3 DNA sequence: TGCGCCAGCAGCCTACAGACATCTAACTATGGCTACACCTTC.

Details on this clonotype: The germline gene is not matched at one end of the junction; a read error may be the cause. V is TRBV2 and J is TRBJ2-3, with TRBD2 as a possible D gene (6 bases). Per the germline V gene, CDR1 is SNHLY and CDR2 is FYNNEI. The CDR3 is 15 residues long. The CDR3 DNA is TGTGCCATCAGTGAACAACCGGGAGCAAGGGATACGCAGTATTTT. Protein sequence: CAISEQPGARDTQYF.

The chain carries TRBV11-2 and TRBJ2-1; no clear D gene. The CDR3 has 14 amino acids. V was pared by 2 bases and J by 1 base, with 6 bases between. The germline V gene encodes CDR1 SGHAT and CDR2 FQNNGV. CDR3 coding DNA: TGTGCCAGCAGCTTACACGTTTCCTACAATGAGCAGTTCTTC. Its translation: CASSLHVSYNEQFF.

At least ten counts were recorded for this clonotype. The chain uses TRBV29-1 and TRBJ2-3; a weak D match, TRBD2 (6 bases). The CDR3 consists of 15 residues. V dropped 2 bases and J dropped 2 bases, with 14 bases sitting between them. Germline CDR1 is SQVTM and CDR2 is ANQGSEA. The CDR3 loop is CSVEFRGRYTDTQYF. The DNA for the CDR3 is TGCAGCGTTGAATTTCGGGGGAGGTACACAGATACGCAGTATTTT.

This clonotype has ten or more counts. The chain links TRBV9 to TRBJ2-4, with TRBD2 matching 14 bases. The CDR3 is made up of 20 amino acids. Germline V lookup: CDR1 SGDLS, CDR2 YYNGEE. V trimming: 4 bases; J trimming: 1 base; junction bases outside the gene matches: 13. The CDR3 region is CASSSGLAGGTSFAKNIQYF. CDR3 sequence (DNA): TGTGCCAGCAGCTCCGGACTAGCGGGAGGAACTTCCTTCGCCAAAAACATTCAGTACTTC. Looking up the rest from reference TRBV9 and TRBJ2-4 gives the full variable domain: DSGVTQTPKHLITATGQRVTLRCSPRSGDLSVYWYQQSLDQGLQFLIQYYNGEERAKGNILERFSAQQFPDLHSELNLSSLELGDSALYFCASSSGLAGGTSFAKNIQYFGAGTRLSVL.

The J gene is TRBJ2-1, the V gene TRBV7-9, with D perhaps matching TRBD1 or TRBD2 (7 bases each). Germline CDR1 SEHNR, CDR2 FQNEAQ (reference sequence). This CDR3 has 16 amino acids. Trimming cost V 5 bases and J 0 bases, with 14 bases left between them. The CDR3 region has the DNA TGTGCCAGCAGCCCCAGGGGGGGCCGCTCCTACAATGAGCAGTTCTTC. It yields the protein CASSPRGGRSYNEQFF.

This clonotype turned up a few times. The V call is TRBV7-9, the J call TRBJ1-2; unclear D gene. CDR1 and CDR2 from the germline V gene are SEHNR and FQNEAQ (reference sequence). V was cut by 5 bases and J by 8 bases, with 12 bases left in between. The length of the CDR3 is 12 residues. CDR3 in amino acids: CASSHPEGGYTF. CDR3 DNA: TGTGCCAGCAGCCACCCCGAGGGCGGCTACACCTTC.

This clonotype was seen more than once but under ten times. V gene TRBV28 combines with J gene TRBJ2-5; 8 bases line up with TRBD1. J was trimmed by 6 bases and V by 4 bases; bases with no gene match: 7. Germline CDR1 MDHEN, CDR2 SYDVKM. The CDR3 has 14 amino acids. The CDR3 sequence: CASSSTGAGKTQYF. For the CDR3, the DNA is TGTGCCAGCAGTTCGACAGGGGCCGGGAAGACCCAGTACTTC.

This clonotype was counted a few times. The V and J genes are TRBV12-3 or TRBV12-4 and TRBJ2-1; TRBD2 aligns across 9 bases. The CDR3 loop spans 15 amino acids. J was trimmed by 5 bases and V by 3 bases; bases with no gene match: 5. The CDR3 DNA is TGTGCCAGCAGTTTGACAGCGGGAGGTAACAATGAGCAGTTCTTC. Protein sequence: CASSLTAGGNNEQFF.

Ten or more counts support this clonotype. The chain couples TRBV24-1 to TRBJ2-5; unclear D gene. Germline assignment: CDR1 KGHDR and CDR2 SFDVKD. CDR3 length equals 14 residues. V dropped 3 bases and J dropped 2 bases, with 9 bases sitting between them. The CDR3 here is CATSDEIRQETQYF. The DNA of the CDR3 is TGTGCCACCAGTGATGAGATCCGGCAAGAGACCCAGTACTTC.

This chain uses TRBV6-5 with TRBJ2-3; tentatively, D is TRBD1 or TRBD2 (5 bases each). Germline V CDR1 and CDR2: MNHEY, SVGAGI. The CDR3 has 16 amino acids. Trimming cost V 4 bases and J 0 bases, with 14 bases left between them. As DNA, the CDR3 is TGTGCCAGCAGTTCCCTTCGTGGGGGTAGCACAGATACGCAGTATTTT. Residues: CASSSLRGGSTDTQYF.

This chain connects TRBV5-1 to TRBJ1-1, with 7 nucleotides matching TRBD1. Germline CDR1 is SGHRS and CDR2 is YFSETQ. Trimming at V came to 0 bases and at J to 6 bases, leaving 11 bases not matched to a gene. The CDR3 extends over 16 amino acids. The CDR3 coding sequence is TGCGCCAGCAGCTTGGGTCCCGTAGGGGGCGACCCTGAAGCTTTCTTT. Protein sequence: CASSLGPVGGDPEAFF.

This clonotype was detected once. The chain has TRBV2 and TRBJ2-1, with 7 bases lining up with TRBD2. V was clipped by 6 bases and J by 3 bases; unmatched bases: 14. The CDR3 runs to 17 residues. In germline, CDR1 is SNHLY, CDR2 FYNNEI. The CDR3 protein is CASSDATLAAYYNEQFF. The CDR3 DNA reads as TGTGCCAGCAGCGACGCCACTCTAGCGGCCTACTACAATGAGCAGTTCTTC.

This clonotype was detected a few times. The genes are TRBV4-2 and TRBJ2-3; 8 positions match TRBD2. Germline CDR1 is LGHNA and CDR2 is YNFKEQ. The CDR3 spans 19 residues. The trim removed 2 bases at V and 0 bases at J, leaving 13 bases unmatched. The CDR3, as DNA: TGTGCCAGCAGCCAACTGAATCTAGCGGGCCGCCTTAGCACAGATACGCAGTATTTT. This translates into CASSQLNLAGRLSTDTQYF.

The chain joins TRBV6-1 to TRBJ2-1; D unresolved. The ends were cut back, 5 bases at V and 8 bases at J, with 19 bases in the middle. CDR1 and CDR2 from the germline V gene are MNHNS and SASEGT. The CDR3 loop spans 15 amino acids. CDR3 in amino acids: CASSLRRSHDYEQFF. CDR3 in DNA: TGTGCCAGCAGTCTCAGAAGGTCTCACGACTATGAGCAGTTCTTC.

CDR3 DNA: TGTGCCAGCAGTCGGCCTGGGACAGGGGTCGAGCAGTACTTC. This translates into CASSRPGTGVEQYF. The chain carries TRBV27 and TRBJ2-7, with 10 bases aligning to TRBD1. CDR3 size: 14 residues. With V trimmed by 5 bases and J by 6 bases, 7 bases remained unmatched. The germline gives CDR1 MNHEY, CDR2 SMNVEV (reference sequence).

The V call is TRBV20-1, the J call TRBJ1-5; 8 bases agree with TRBD1. Germline assignment: CDR1 DFQATT and CDR2 SNEGSKA (reference sequence). CDR3 length equals 15 residues. V shed 2 bases, J shed 4 bases, and the junction held 7 bases outside the gene matches. CDR3 bases: TGCAGTGCTAGACCAGGGGGCTCCCTTAATCAGCCCCAGCATTTT. It yields the protein CSARPGGSLNQPQHF.

This clonotype showed up just a few times. The gene calls are TRBV25-1 and TRBJ2-7, with D possibly TRBD2 on 5 matching bases. V was cut by 6 bases and J by 0 bases, with 9 bases left in between. The CDR3 is 13 amino acids. Germline CDR1 reads MGHDK; CDR2 reads SYGVNS. CDR3 nucleotides: TGTGCCAGCAGGCGGGCCCTCTCCTACGAGCAGTACTTC. The encoded protein is CASRRALSYEQYF.

This chain connects TRBV5-1 to TRBJ1-6; 9 bases are a match to TRBD1. Germline CDR1 SGHRS, CDR2 YFSETQ. CDR3 length: 14 amino acids. Unmatched junction bases numbered 6, after V lost 4 bases and J lost 10 bases. The DNA of the CDR3 is TGCGCCAGCAGCGAGGGACAGGGCGGCTCACCCCTCCACTTT. It codes for CASSEGQGGSPLHF.

This clonotype has more than one count but fewer than ten. The gene calls are TRBV12-3 or TRBV12-4 and TRBJ2-1; D perhaps matches TRBD2 (5 bases). V shed 7 bases and J shed 6 bases, with 10 bases lying between them. The CDR3 is 12 residues long. This CDR3 is CASTAGGNEQFF. The CDR3 bases are TGTGCCAGCACCGCGGGTGGCAATGAGCAGTTCTTC.

This clonotype was observed a handful of times. The chain couples TRBV28 to TRBJ2-1, with no clear D. The V and J ends lost 5 bases and 4 bases respectively, with 9 bases between them. CDR1 is MDHEN, CDR2 SYDVKM, per germline. This CDR3 is 13 amino acids long. In nucleotides, the CDR3 is TGTGCCAGCAGTGGAAGTGGGTACAATGAGCAGTTCTTC. Its translation: CASSGSGYNEQFF.

This sequence joins TRBV7-3 and TRBJ2-1; TRBD2 aligns across 10 bases. With 5 bases clipped from V and 7 bases from J, the junction kept 5 bases outside the gene matches. Germline V gene lookup returns CDR1 SGHTA and CDR2 FQGTGA. CDR3 length equals 14 residues. CDR3 DNA: TGTGCCAGCAGCATCCCTAGCGGGAGTAATGAGCAGTTCTTC. This encodes CASSIPSGSNEQFF. Looking up the rest from reference TRBV7-3 and TRBJ2-1 gives the full variable domain: GAGVSQTPSNKVTEKGKYVELRCDPISGHTALYWYRQSLGQGPEFLIYFQGTGAADDSGLPNDRFFAVRPEGSVSTLKIQRTERGDSAVYLCASSIPSGSNEQFFGPGTRLTVL.

There are a few counts of this clonotype. This rearrangement joins TRBV7-9 to TRBJ2-7; D may be TRBD2 (5 bases). CDR1 is SEHNR, CDR2 FQNEAQ, per germline (reference sequence). This CDR3 is 15 amino acids long. V dropped 4 bases and J dropped 10 bases, with 23 bases sitting between them. The CDR3 coding sequence is TGTGCCAGCAGCTCCCCCCCGGGATACGGTATAGAACAGTACTTC. The encoded protein is CASSSPPGYGIEQYF.

DNA of the CDR3: TGTGCCAGTGACAGGGGGATCGCTGAAGCTTTCTTT. Translation: CASDRGIAEAFF. V and J are TRBV19 and TRBJ1-1; 9 bases line up with TRBD1. V lost 8 bases, J lost 6 bases, and 4 bases stayed unmatched. The CDR3 sequence is 12 residues long. Looked up from germline, CDR1 is LNHDA and CDR2 is SQIVND (reference sequence).

This clonotype was seen many times. J is TRBJ1-1 and V is TRBV5-1; tentative D call: TRBD1 (5 bases). Germline V gives CDR1 SGHRS, CDR2 YFSETQ. This CDR3 is built from 14 residues. V shed 5 bases and J shed 0 bases, with 11 bases lying between them. In DNA form, the CDR3 reads TGCGCCAGCAGTTACGACAGACTGAACACTGAAGCTTTCTTT. Its protein is CASSYDRLNTEAFF.

V is TRBV5-1 and J is TRBJ1-5; D is unresolved. CDR3 size: 14 residues. Germline CDR1 reads SGHRS; CDR2 reads YFSETQ. Deletions cut 10 bases from V and 1 base from J, with 15 bases between. DNA of the CDR3: TGCGCCGCGGACGGGTCATTGAGCAATCAGCCCCAGCATTTT. Translation gives CAADGSLSNQPQHF.

This rearrangement joins TRBV7-9 to TRBJ2-6; the D is unclear. Per germline, CDR1 SEHNR and CDR2 FQNEAQ (reference sequence). The V end was cut by 2 bases, the J end by 2 bases, with 10 bases between. This CDR3 has 16 residues. For the CDR3, the DNA is TGTGCCAGCAGCTTACCCTATACCACTGGGGCCAACGTCCTGACTTTC. Its translation: CASSLPYTTGANVLTF. The entire variable domain, with the rest obtained from reference TRBV7-9 and TRBJ2-6, is as follows: DTGVSQNPRHKITKRGQNVTFRCDPISEHNRLYWYRQTLGQGPEFLTYFQNEAQLEKSRLLSDRFSAERPKGSFSTLEIQRTEQGDSAMYLCASSLPYTTGANVLTFGAGSRLTVL.

The chain employs TRBV7-9 and TRBJ2-1; 7 bases align to TRBD2. V dropped 4 bases and J dropped 7; count of bases not matched to a gene: 13. The germline CDR1 and CDR2 sequences are SEHNR and FQNEAQ (reference sequence). The CDR3 is 16 amino acids. CDR3 sequence (DNA): TGTGCCAGCAGCTCCCTGTTGGGGGAGGGCCTAAATGAGCAGTTCTTC. As protein: CASSSLLGEGLNEQFF.